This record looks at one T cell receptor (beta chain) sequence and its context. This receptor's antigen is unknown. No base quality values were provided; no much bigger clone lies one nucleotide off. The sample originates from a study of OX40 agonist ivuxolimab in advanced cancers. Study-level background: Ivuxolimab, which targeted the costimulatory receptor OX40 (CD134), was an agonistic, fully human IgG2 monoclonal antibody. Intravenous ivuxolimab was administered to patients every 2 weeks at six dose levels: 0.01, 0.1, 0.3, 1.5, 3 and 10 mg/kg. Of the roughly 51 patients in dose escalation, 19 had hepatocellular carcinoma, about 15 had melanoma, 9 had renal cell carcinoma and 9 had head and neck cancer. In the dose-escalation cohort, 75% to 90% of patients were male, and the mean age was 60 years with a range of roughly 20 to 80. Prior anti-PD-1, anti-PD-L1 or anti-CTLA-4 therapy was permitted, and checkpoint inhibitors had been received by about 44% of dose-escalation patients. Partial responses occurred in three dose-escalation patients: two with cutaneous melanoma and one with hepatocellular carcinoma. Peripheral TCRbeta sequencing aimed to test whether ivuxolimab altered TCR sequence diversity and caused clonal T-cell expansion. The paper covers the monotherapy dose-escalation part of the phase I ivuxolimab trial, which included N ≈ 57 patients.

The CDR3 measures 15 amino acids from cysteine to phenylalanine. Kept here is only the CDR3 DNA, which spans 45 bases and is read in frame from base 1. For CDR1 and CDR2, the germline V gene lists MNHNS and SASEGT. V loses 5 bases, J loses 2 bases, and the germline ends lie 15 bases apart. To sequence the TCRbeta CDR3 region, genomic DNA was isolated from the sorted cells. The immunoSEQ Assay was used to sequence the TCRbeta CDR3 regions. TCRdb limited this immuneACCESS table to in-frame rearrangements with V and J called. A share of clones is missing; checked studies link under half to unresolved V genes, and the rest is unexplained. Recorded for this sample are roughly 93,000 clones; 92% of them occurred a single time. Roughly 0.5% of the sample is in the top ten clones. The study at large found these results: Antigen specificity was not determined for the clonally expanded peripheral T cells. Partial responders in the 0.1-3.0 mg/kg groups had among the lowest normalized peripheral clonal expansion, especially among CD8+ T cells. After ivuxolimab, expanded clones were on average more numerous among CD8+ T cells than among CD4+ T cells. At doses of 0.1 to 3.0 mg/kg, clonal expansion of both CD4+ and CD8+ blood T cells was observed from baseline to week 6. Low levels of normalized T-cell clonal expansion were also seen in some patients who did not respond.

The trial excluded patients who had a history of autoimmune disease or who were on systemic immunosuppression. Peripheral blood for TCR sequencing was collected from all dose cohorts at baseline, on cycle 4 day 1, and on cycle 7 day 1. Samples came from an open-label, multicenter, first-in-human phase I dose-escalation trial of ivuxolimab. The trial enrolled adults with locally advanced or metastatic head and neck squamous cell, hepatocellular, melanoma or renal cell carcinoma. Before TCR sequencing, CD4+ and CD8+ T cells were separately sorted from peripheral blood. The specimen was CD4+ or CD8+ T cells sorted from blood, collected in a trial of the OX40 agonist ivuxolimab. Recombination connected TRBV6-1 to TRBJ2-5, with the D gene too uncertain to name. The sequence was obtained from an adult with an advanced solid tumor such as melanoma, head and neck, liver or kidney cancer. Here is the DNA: TGTGCCAGCAGTAACAACCGGACGCCACAAGAGACCCAGTACTTC. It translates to CASSNNRTPQETQYF.